A few counts support the clone carrying this T cell receptor delta chain. CDR3 length equals 20 residues. From germline, CDR1 is GEAIGNYY and CDR2 EKD. This sample was included in a study of gamma-delta chains in newborns, infants, children. TCRdb re-called clones from the reads using CATT. The top ten hold roughly a sixth of the sample, which has under 8,000 delta-chain clones, 0.55% to 0.7% seen once. Sequenced: blood. The gene calls are TRDV2 and TRDJ3; 9 bases match TRDD3. The receptor comes from a child who was a newborn, infant or young child, either healthy, febrile or measles-vaccinated (not recorded which). The CDR3 loop reads CARDAGGYSPLSWDTRQMFF. CDR3 nucleotides: TGTGCTCGTGACGCCGGGGGATACTCCCCCCTCTCCTGGGACACCCGACAGATGTTTTTC.